The rows below give T cell receptor beta chains drawn from one sample of a study of shared clonotypes between healthy human individuals. Clones were read by immunoSEQ multiplex PCR, and TCRdb kept only the in-frame ones, dropping some. The sample gives about 2.3 million clones, more than 85% of which show up once; about 0.37% is in the top ten. Sequenced sample: naive CD4+ T cells from PBMCs. Source of these receptors: a man in his late teens or twenties in good health. Some clones in this sample may be carry-over from other donors' samples. Both conserved end residues are trimmed from each CDR3.

v_call cdr3_aa
TRBV19 ASSIWGVRNIQY
TRBV14 ASSRGVTSGAYNEQF
TRBV28 ASSLVGEQY
TRBV27 ASRHHRDSSYEQY
TRBV6-5 ASSYSGSSTGELF
TRBV15 ATSTKARTNEKLF
TRBV7-9 ASSLGLAASHQETQY
TRBV7-9 ASSRAGASTGELF
TRBV19 ASSIPGQGSNQPQH
TRBV6-5 ASSYRGQPWDEQY
TRBV20-1 SAARRDEQF
TRBV6-1 ASSENSPLPPQH
TRBV9 ASSVSGLAVFYEQY
TRBV4-1 ASRQGEATNEKLF
TRBV11-2 ASSLSGDNEQF
TRBV27 ASRRHGSSGANVLT
TRBV9 ASSGELGPTGELF
TRBV10-3 AISGDRDRGEKLF
TRBV7-9 ASSLVYAGGNQPQH
TRBV7-9 ASSFLSGRNRDEQY
TRBV11-2 ASSLDGLLAQY
TRBV28 AAEGGGRVLAYNEQF
TRBV7-2 ASSSNRGQPQH
TRBV10-3 AISNIGELF
TRBV5-1 ASSLETGANTGELF
TRBV18 ASSRNQETQY
TRBV4-3 ASSQDIAFGGLEKETQY
TRBV19 ASSIREGAGQPQH
TRBV7-3 ASSLNPSRLAGNNEQF